Below are 2 T cell receptor beta chains sequenced from a single sample in a study of identifying expanded T cells in peripheral blood. Method: immunoSEQ multiplex PCR; TCRdb's copy keeps in-frame clones and lacks some. The data hold about 91,000 clones, with about 91% observed a single time. Source material: blood. The receptors come from a person between 18 and 75 years old in good health.

J is TRBJ1-1 and V is TRBV14; 8 bases map to TRBD1. Germline values: CDR1 SGHDN, CDR2 FVKESK. Unmatched junction bases numbered 5, after V lost 0 bases and J lost 5 bases. The CDR3 covers 15 residues. CDR3 loop: CASSQDLRDRTEAFF. The CDR3 nucleotides are TGTGCCAGCAGCCAAGACCTCCGGGACAGGACTGAAGCTTTCTTT.

The sample holds one count of this clone. The chain couples TRBV29-1 to TRBJ1-3; 9 nucleotides align to TRBD1. The ends lost 7 bases at V and 2 bases at J; junction bases unmatched: 12. The germline CDR1 and CDR2 sequences are SQVTM and ANQGSEA. The CDR3 contains 16 residues. The CDR3 loop is CSAVTGGELAGNTIYF. The CDR3 DNA follows: TGCAGCGCCGTCACAGGGGGCGAACTGGCTGGAAACACCATATATTTT.